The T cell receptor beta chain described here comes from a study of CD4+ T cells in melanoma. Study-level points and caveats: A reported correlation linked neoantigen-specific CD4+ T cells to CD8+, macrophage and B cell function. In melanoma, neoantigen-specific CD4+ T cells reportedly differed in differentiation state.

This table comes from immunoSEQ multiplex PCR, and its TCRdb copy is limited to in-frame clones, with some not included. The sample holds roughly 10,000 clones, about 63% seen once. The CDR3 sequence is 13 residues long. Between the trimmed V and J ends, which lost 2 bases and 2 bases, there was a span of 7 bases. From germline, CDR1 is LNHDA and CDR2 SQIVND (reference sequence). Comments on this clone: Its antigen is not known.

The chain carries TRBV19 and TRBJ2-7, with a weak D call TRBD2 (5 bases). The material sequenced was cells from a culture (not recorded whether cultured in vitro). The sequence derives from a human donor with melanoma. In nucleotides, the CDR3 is TGTGCCAGTAGTATACGGGGTACCTACGAGCAGTACTTC. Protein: CASSIRGTYEQYF.